These T cell receptor beta chains were read from a single sample in a study of blood T cell repertoires in COVID-19. Sequencing used immunoSEQ multiplex PCR; TCRdb keeps in-frame clones, though not all of them. Of about 210,000 clones listed, 88% were seen once; the top ten hold more than 1.4%. The sequenced sample consisted of peripheral blood. The receptor source for this set is a man in his late teens or twenties with active or convalescent COVID-19. Each CDR3 is given without its conserved first and last residue.

TRBV18	TRBJ1-1	ASSDSNTEAF
TRBV5-1	TRBJ1-1	ASRETGVGAEAF
TRBV18	TRBJ2-1	ASSPQQGGIHNEQF
TRBV2	TRBJ1-1	ASSHPRRGGSEAF
TRBV27	TRBJ1-2	ASSSGTGPHGYT
TRBV7-9	TRBJ2-7	ASVLGTGDNEQY
TRBV3-1/TRBV3-2	TRBJ2-7	ASSHDRPSYEQY
TRBV3-1/TRBV3-2	TRBJ2-4	ASSHRSGLAKNIQY
TRBV24-1	TRBJ2-7	ATSDPRDSTYEQY
TRBV7-2	TRBJ2-1	ASSLAWAGLDEQF
TRBV5-6	TRBJ2-1	ASSSWGTSSSYNEQF
TRBV7-2	TRBJ2-7	ASQSGTGPYEQY
TRBV30	TRBJ1-5	AWETEFNQPQH
TRBV7-2	TRBJ2-7	ASSFFSGASYEQY
TRBV30	TRBJ1-3	ACETGANGNTIY
TRBV19	TRBJ2-1	ASSIASSLNEQF
TRBV11-2	TRBJ2-5	ASSLGLPQETQY